This TCR beta chain emerged from a study of tumor and adjacent non-tumor tissue in lung cancer. This sample's RNA came from whole unsorted tissue. This non-tumor lung sample came from over 3 cm beyond the tumor edge. This clonotype appeared once. Compared with germline, one end of the junction differs, possibly owing to a read error. The library came from three nested PCR rounds adapted from ARM-PCR protocols. From the multiplex PCR reads, TCRdb called clonotypes with MiXCR, one entry per CDR3 protein. Of some 100,000 distinct CDR3 sequences in the sample, less than 75% were seen once. This CDR3 region has 13 residues. Germline CDR1 and CDR2: DFQATT and SNEGSKA (reference sequence).

The receptor was isolated from a man aged 25-40 years with non-small cell lung cancer. Sequences were obtained from distant non-tumor lung tissue. This rearrangement joins TRBV20-1 to TRBJ1-3; D is uncertain. This CDR3 is CSAEQQSGNTIYF. As DNA, the CDR3 is TGCAGTGCTGAGCAGCAGTCTGGAAATACCATATATTTT.